Each of the 3 T cell receptor beta chains below was sequenced from the same sample in a study of lymphopenia after photon versus proton radiotherapy. Some clones are missing from TCRdb's copy, which holds only in-frame ones; the method was immunoSEQ multiplex PCR. Of about 24,000 clones listed, approximately 84% are singletons. The sample was peripheral blood, taken from a patient treated with photon-based radiotherapy. These receptors came from a man in his forties with gastric cancer.

The genes are TRBV5-4 and TRBJ2-3, with 8 bases aligning to TRBD1. The V gene's germline CDR1 is SGHNT and CDR2 YYREEE (reference sequence). The CDR3 sequence is 17 residues long. Trimming cost V 2 bases and J 5 bases; bases outside gene matches: 13. The DNA for the CDR3 is TGTGCCAGCAGCTTAATGCCAGGGGGCAGCCGTAGAGATACGCAGTATTTT. Residues: CASSLMPGGSRRDTQYF.

The rearrangement joins TRBV2 to TRBJ1-2, with 7 bases matching TRBD1. V lost 6 bases, J lost 7 bases, and 11 bases stayed unmatched. Germline CDR1 is SNHLY and CDR2 is FYNNEI. This CDR3 has 14 amino acids. CDR3 in amino acids: CASSPEQGRSGYTF. Here the CDR3 DNA reads TGTGCCAGCAGCCCCGAACAGGGGCGTTCTGGCTACACCTTC.

The V and J genes are TRBV7-9 and TRBJ1-3, with TRBD1 matching over 8 bases. The ends lost 5 bases at V and 0 bases at J; junction bases unmatched: 3. The germline gives CDR1 SEHNR, CDR2 FQNEAQ (reference sequence). The CDR3 contains 15 residues. DNA for the CDR3: TGTGCCAGCAGCGAACAGGGGGGCTCTGGAAACACCATATATTTT. Its translation: CASSEQGGSGNTIYF.